This TCR beta chain was retrieved from a study of breast tumors, draining lymph nodes, adjacent tissues. The CDR3 is 13 amino acids. Per the germline V gene, CDR1 is DFQATT and CDR2 is SNEGSKA (reference sequence). Whole-study findings and limits: That most tumor T cells come from lymph nodes remained unproven.

Notes on this clonotype: Its specificity is not known. Mismatch with germline at one junction end may stem from a read error.

TCRdb ran MiXCR on the multiplex PCR reads and lists one entry per CDR3 protein. The repertoire consists of more than 15,000 distinct CDR3 sequences, with 43% occurring once and the leading ten covering about a fifth. The receptor's source is a female donor with breast cancer. Some clones in this sample may be carry-over from other donors' samples. The chain combines TRBV20-1 with TRBJ1-1, with TRBD1 as a possible D gene (5 bases). Input material: breast tumor tissue. CDR3: CGARGGGNTEAFF. DNA of the CDR3: TGCGGTGCCCGTGGGGGGGGGAACACTGAAGCTTTCTTT.